The present TCR beta chain was sequenced within a study of blood T cell repertoires in COVID-19. Overall study context: Sites in the United States, Italy and Spain provided acute and convalescent COVID-19 samples. T cells, B-cell-depleted T cells, or PBMCs supplied cDNA or gDNA.

Study processing details: Amplification from reference gene primers served as the basis for estimated nucleated cell counts. TCRdb keeps only in-frame clones here, not all; method: immunoSEQ multiplex PCR. Clone size and the V and J calls come from that table; the DNA yielded D and trimming. The sample holds 150,000 to 200,000 clones, 88% seen once. The CDR3 sequence is 12 residues long. Between the trimmed V and J ends, which lost 6 bases and 7 bases, there was a span of 12 bases. Sequenced material: peripheral blood. The chain has TRBV12-3 or TRBV12-4 and TRBJ2-5; the D is unclear. The receptor comes from a woman aged 25-40 years with acute or convalescent COVID-19. The CDR3 sequence: CASSETERTQYF. The CDR3 region has the DNA TGTGCCAGCAGCGAAACTGAGCGGACCCAGTACTTC.